The 21 T cell receptor beta chains presented below share a single source sample, sequenced in a study of blood T cell repertoires in COVID-19. Some clones are missing from TCRdb's copy, which holds only in-frame ones; the method was immunoSEQ multiplex PCR. The top ten hold approximately 6.3% of the sample, which has roughly 230,000 clones, 85% seen once. The specimen sequenced was peripheral blood. The receptor source for this set is a woman aged 60 to 75 with active or convalescent COVID-19.

Concerning this clone itself: This same CDR3 is encoded by further DNA sequences in the sample. The rearrangement links TRBV7-9 to TRBJ1-2; the D is unclear. V gave up 3 bases and J gave up 1 base, with 6 bases separating them. Germline loops: CDR1 SEHNR, CDR2 FQNEAQ (reference sequence). This CDR3 contains 13 residues. The CDR3 loop reads CASSFNGNYGYTF. As DNA, the CDR3 is TGTGCCAGCAGCTTCAACGGTAACTATGGCTACACCTTC. Combining the CDR3 with reference TRBV7-9 and TRBJ1-2 gives the whole variable domain DTGVSQNPRHKITKRGQNVTFRCDPISEHNRLYWYRQTLGQGPEFLTYFQNEAQLEKSRLLSDRFSAERPKGSFSTLEIQRTEQGDSAMYLCASSFNGNYGYTFGSGTRLTVV.

The rearrangement uses TRBV10-3 and TRBJ1-5, with D perhaps TRBD1 (6 bases). The CDR3 has 16 residues. Germline V gene lookup returns CDR1 ENHRY and CDR2 SYGVKD. V lost 6 bases to trimming and J lost 0 bases, with 15 bases between them. This chain's CDR3 is CAISRDILYSNQPQHF. The CDR3 coding sequence is TGTGCCATCAGCAGGGACATACTTTATAGCAATCAGCCCCAGCATTTT.

The CDR3: CASTLSGSGGNEQFF. The CDR3 region has the DNA TGCGCCAGCACTCTCAGCGGGAGTGGTGGGAATGAGCAGTTCTTC. The chain combines TRBV5-1 with TRBJ2-1; 8 bases map to TRBD2. V shed 6 bases and J 7 bases; nucleotides not matched to a gene: 12. Germline V CDR1 and CDR2: SGHRS, YFSETQ. The CDR3 is made up of 15 amino acids.

The rearrangement joins TRBV5-1 to TRBJ1-1, with D perhaps matching TRBD1 (6 bases). The germline CDR1 and CDR2 sequences are SGHRS and YFSETQ. This CDR3 spans 12 amino acids. The V end was cut by 4 bases, the J end by 6 bases, with 10 bases between. The CDR3 loop is CASSAQGPEAFF. The CDR3, as DNA: TGCGCCAGCAGCGCACAGGGTCCTGAAGCTTTCTTT.

As to this clone: The junction differs from germline at one of its ends, possibly a read error. The chain uses TRBV28 and TRBJ1-5; 10 bases are shared with TRBD1. Germline assignment: CDR1 MDHEN and CDR2 SYDVKM. This CDR3 has 15 amino acids. CDR3 DNA: TGTGCCCGCAGCCGGAGACAGGGGGCAGGTCAGCCCCAGCATTTT. This encodes CARSRRQGAGQPQHF.

The chain couples TRBV10-3 to TRBJ2-2, with 8 bases matching TRBD2. The CDR3 is 12 amino acids. The J segment lost 4 bases and the V segment lost 10 bases, leaving 2 bases of the junction unmatched. The germline gives CDR1 ENHRY, CDR2 SYGVKD. The CDR3 region has the DNA TGTGCCAGCGGGGGGCCCACCGGGGAGCTGTTTTTT. It translates to CASGGPTGELFF.

In its sample, this clone was seen once. This chain joins TRBV27 and TRBJ2-5, with 8 bases matching TRBD2. CDR1 and CDR2 (germline): MNHEY, SMNVEV (reference sequence). V lost 2 bases to trimming and J lost 0 bases; unmatched junction nucleotides: 2. The CDR3 consists of 15 residues. CDR3 sequence: CASSLGAGDQETQYF. The CDR3 bases are TGTGCCAGCAGTTTAGGAGCGGGGGACCAAGAGACCCAGTACTTC.

This chain links TRBV11-3 with TRBJ2-7; D remains unclear. The germline V gene encodes CDR1 SGHNT and CDR2 YENEEA. Deletions cut 3 bases from V and 3 bases from J, with 9 bases between. The CDR3 has 13 residues. DNA for the CDR3: TGTGCCAGCAGCTTGGCCATTAACTACGAGCAGTACTTC. It encodes CASSLAINYEQYF.

This chain uses TRBV21-1 with TRBJ1-2. TRBV21-1 is tagged as a pseudogene. This CDR3 has 15 residues. CDR3 residues: CASSKVPHGGRPYSF. The CDR3 coding sequence is TGTGCCAGCAGCAAAGTCCCCCACGGCGGCCGCCCCTACTCCTTC.

This clone was counted only a few times. This chain's CDR3 is CASSQTYNEQFF. The CDR3 nucleotides read TGTGCCAGCAGTCAGACCTACAATGAGCAGTTCTTC. The rearrangement joins TRBV7-9 to TRBJ2-1; unclear D gene. Per germline, CDR1 SEHNR and CDR2 FQNEAQ (reference sequence). V was clipped by 6 bases and J by 2 bases, with 5 bases between them. The length of the CDR3 is 12 residues.

The V gene is TRBV29-1, the J gene TRBJ2-1; the match to TRBD2 covers 7 bases. The CDR3 spans 15 residues. Unmatched junction bases numbered 14, after V lost 0 bases and J lost 12 bases. Germline CDR1 SQVTM, CDR2 ANQGSEA. The CDR3 DNA is TGCAGCGTTGAAGATGTGGAGCGGGATAAAAGGGGGCAGTTCTTC. As protein: CSVEDVERDKRGQFF.

This clone was recorded only once. V and J are TRBV18 and TRBJ1-6; unclear D gene. This CDR3 comprises 13 residues. V lost 6 bases and J 7 bases, leaving 10 bases between the germline ends. The V gene's germline CDR1 is KGHSH and CDR2 LQKENI. This chain's CDR3 is CASSDAVNSPLHF. The CDR3 bases are TGTGCCAGCTCCGACGCGGTAAATTCACCCCTCCACTTT.

The chain has TRBV11-3 and TRBJ2-2; D may be TRBD2 (5 bases). The CDR3 runs 15 residues. The germline V gene has CDR1 SGHNT and CDR2 YENEEA. V was shortened by 3 bases and J by 0 bases, with 8 bases between the two germline ends. The CDR3 loop is CASSLSGTNTGELFF. The CDR3 DNA is TGTGCCAGCAGCTTGAGCGGAACGAACACCGGGGAGCTGTTTTTT.

The V and J genes are TRBV3-1 (or the pseudogene TRBV3-2) and TRBJ2-3, with a possible D match to TRBD1 (6 bases). Trimming removed 8 bases at V and 2 bases at J, with 14 bases between. Germline V gene data show CDR1 as LGHDT and CDR2 as YNNKEL (reference sequence). CDR3 size: 14 residues. This CDR3 reads CASSNRANTDTQYF. DNA for the CDR3: TGTGCCAGCTCAAACAGGGCTAACACAGATACGCAGTATTTT.

The chain combines TRBV6-5 with TRBJ2-2, with 7 positions matching TRBD1. The CDR3 length is 15 residues. CDR1 is MNHEY, CDR2 SVGAGI, per germline. V gave up 7 bases and J gave up 3 bases; unmatched junction bases: 8. The CDR3 nucleotides read TGTGCCAGCACCTCGACAGGGTTATACACCGGGGAGCTGTTTTTT. Translation: CASTSTGLYTGELFF.

This clone was counted a single time. V gene TRBV2 combines with J gene TRBJ2-2, with 12 nucleotides matching TRBD1. This CDR3 contains 15 residues. Germline V gives CDR1 SNHLY, CDR2 FYNNEI. J gave up 6 bases and V 6 bases, and 5 bases lay outside the gene matches. For the CDR3, the DNA is TGTGCCAGCAGGCGGGACAGGGGGCTTCCCGGGGAGCTGTTTTTT. Translated: CASRRDRGLPGELFF.

This sequence joins TRBV9 and TRBJ2-1; 10 bases are shared with TRBD2. Germline V gives CDR1 SGDLS, CDR2 YYNGEE. This CDR3 has 17 residues. V was clipped by 0 bases and J by 1 base; unmatched bases: 4. Written as DNA, the CDR3 is TGTGCCAGCAGCGTAGAGAATAGCGGGAGGTCCTACAATGAGCAGTTCTTC. This sequence encodes CASSVENSGRSYNEQFF.

V and J are TRBV6-6 and TRBJ2-1; D is possibly TRBD1 (6 bases). The CDR3 contains 16 residues. V lost 5 bases to trimming and J lost 5 bases, with 19 bases between them. Germline V gene sequence: CDR1 MNHNY, CDR2 SVGAGI (reference sequence). The CDR3 DNA is TGTGCCAGCAGTCAGGCAGGGGAAGGGGTACACAATGAGCAGTTCTTC. Protein product: CASSQAGEGVHNEQFF.

This chain connects TRBV7-2 to TRBJ1-1; D possibly corresponds to TRBD1 (5 bases). CDR3 length equals 17 residues. Germline values: CDR1 SGHTA, CDR2 FQGNSA. V was trimmed by 6 bases and J by 1 base, leaving 21 bases between them. CDR3 sequence reads: CASRLRGGAQGNTEAFF. The CDR3 DNA follows: TGTGCCAGCAGACTTAGGGGAGGGGCGCAGGGGAACACTGAAGCTTTCTTT.

The chain couples TRBV3-1 (or the pseudogene TRBV3-2) to TRBJ1-5; the match to TRBD1 covers 9 bases. Germline V gene data show CDR1 as LGHDT and CDR2 as YNNKEL (reference sequence). The CDR3 is 14 amino acids. The junction had 4 bases not matched to a gene; V was cut back by 3 bases and J by 7 bases. The CDR3 sequence: CASSQTGGDQPQHF. CDR3 bases: TGTGCCAGCAGCCAGACAGGGGGAGACCAGCCCCAGCATTTT.

J is TRBJ1-6 and V is TRBV28; D perhaps matches TRBD1 (6 bases). This CDR3 spans 16 amino acids. Germline V gives CDR1 MDHEN, CDR2 SYDVKM. V lost 4 bases, J lost 7 bases, and 17 bases lay in between. The CDR3 DNA is TGTGCCAGCAGTTATCTCCCGGGACAAAGGAATTCACCCCTCCACTTT. It encodes CASSYLPGQRNSPLHF.